The 20 T cell receptor beta chains presented below share a single source sample, sequenced in a study of CD8 T cells in Susac syndrome. Random hexamers were used to reverse transcribe roughly 0.45 to 1 ug of RNA. Each CDR3 protein is one row after TCRdb ran MiXCR on the immunoSEQ multiplex PCR reads. This sample yields more than 200,000 distinct CDR3 sequences, of which 94% are seen a single time; 0.15% belongs to the top ten. The sample comprised CD4+ T cells from PBMCs. Receptor source: a human donor with Susac syndrome.

This chain links TRBV12-3 or TRBV12-4 with TRBJ1-2; a weak D match, TRBD1 (5 bases). This CDR3 has 15 amino acids. V dropped 5 bases and J dropped 2 bases, with 15 bases sitting between them. The chain's CDR3 is CASSRLQGTNYGYTF. The CDR3 coding sequence is TGTGCCAGCAGTCGCTTGCAGGGCACCAACTATGGCTACACCTTC.

V usage is TRBV3-1 and J usage is TRBJ1-1; a weak D match, TRBD1 (6 bases). The germline V gene encodes CDR1 LGHDT and CDR2 YNNKEL (reference sequence). The V gene lost 8 bases and the J gene lost 4 bases, with 20 bases spanning the gap. The CDR3 sequence is 15 residues long. Here the CDR3 reads CASAAGRGFGTEAFF. CDR3 coding DNA: TGTGCCAGCGCTGCTGGAAGGGGGTTTGGCACTGAAGCTTTCTTT.

The V call is TRBV5-1, the J call TRBJ2-1; D gene uncertain. Trimming took off 4 bases at V and 2 bases at J, with 13 bases between the two ends. CDR1 is SGHRS, CDR2 YFSETQ, per germline. CDR3 length: 15 amino acids. CDR3 coding DNA: TGCGCCAGCAGCCTGGTAACTAACACCTACAATGAGCAGTTCTTC. This codes for CASSLVTNTYNEQFF. Variable domain in full (rest from reference TRBV5-1 and TRBJ2-1): KAGVTQTPRYLIKTRGQQVTLSCSPISGHRSVSWYQQTPGQGLQFLFEYFSETQRNKGNFPGRFSGRQFSNSRSEMNVSTLELGDSALYLCASSLVTNTYNEQFFGPGTRLTVL.

The CDR3 sequence: CASSYIGTGGYRTEAFF. CDR3 nucleotides: TGTGCCAGCAGCTATATCGGGACAGGGGGCTACAGGACTGAAGCTTTCTTT. The chain carries TRBV7-8 and TRBJ1-1, with 12 bases that match TRBD1. The CDR3 loop spans 17 amino acids. In germline, CDR1 is SGHVS, CDR2 FQNEAQ. The V gene end was trimmed by 4 bases and the J gene end by 5 bases; junction bases not matched to a gene: 11.

The chain couples TRBV4-2 to TRBJ1-4; TRBD1 might be the D (6 bases). In germline, CDR1 is LGHNA, CDR2 YNFKEQ. The CDR3 extends over 18 amino acids. The V and J ends lost 0 bases and 6 bases respectively, with 20 bases between them. The CDR3 DNA sequence: TGTGCCAGCAGCCAAGATCGGGGGGCGGGGGACTTCGATGAAAAACTGTTTTTT. Protein sequence: CASSQDRGAGDFDEKLFF.

CDR3 sequence: CASSQDGTRLNTIYF. The CDR3 bases are TGTGCCAGCAGCCAAGATGGGACGAGACTCAACACCATATATTTT. The chain uses TRBV3-1 and TRBJ1-3; D may be TRBD1 (5 bases). The CDR3 is made up of 15 amino acids. CDR1 and CDR2 (germline): LGHDT, YNNKEL (reference sequence). The V and J ends lost 0 bases and 7 bases respectively, with 13 bases between them.

The chain has TRBV24-1 and TRBJ2-1; TRBD1 agrees at 8 bases. Germline assignment: CDR1 KGHDR and CDR2 SFDVKD. V dropped 4 bases and J dropped 7; count of bases not matched to a gene: 11. The CDR3 runs 16 residues. CDR3 region: CATSDRTGGLLNEQFF. CDR3 in DNA: TGTGCCACCAGTGACCGTACAGGGGGACTTCTAAATGAGCAGTTCTTC.

This sequence joins TRBV12-3 or TRBV12-4 and TRBJ2-6; a weak D match, TRBD2 (6 bases). The CDR3 length is 18 residues. V was cut by 3 bases and J by 2 bases, with 17 bases left in between. As DNA, the CDR3 is TGTGCCAGCAGTTTTGGTTGGGGGGTGACTCCTGGGGCCAACGTCCTGACTTTC. It yields the protein CASSFGWGVTPGANVLTF.

This chain connects TRBV24-1 to TRBJ1-2, with D unclear. CDR3 length equals 12 residues. CDR1 is KGHDR, CDR2 SFDVKD, per germline. The V end lost 5 bases, the J end lost 7 bases, and 10 bases lay between the germline ends. The CDR3, as DNA: TGTGCCACCAGTGCTGGAGGTATTGGCTACACCTTC. Encoded protein: CATSAGGIGYTF.

J is TRBJ1-6 and V is TRBV20-1; 9 positions match TRBD1. This CDR3 has 16 residues. Trimming removed 1 base from V and 6 bases from J; junction bases left unmatched: 7. Germline lookup yields CDR1 DFQATT and CDR2 SNEGSKA (reference sequence). The CDR3 reads CSARGTGGLSNSPLHF. DNA of the CDR3: TGCAGTGCTAGAGGTACAGGGGGCTTAAGTAATTCACCCCTCCACTTT.

V usage is TRBV5-4 and J usage is TRBJ2-2, with TRBD2 as a possible D gene (7 bases). The germline V gene encodes CDR1 SGHNT and CDR2 YYREEE (reference sequence). V was pared by 5 bases and J by 0 bases, with 11 bases between. This CDR3 is built from 15 residues. The CDR3 region has the DNA TGTGCCAGCAGGGCGGGGGCCTCGAACACCGGGGAGCTGTTTTTT. Translation: CASRAGASNTGELFF.

The rearrangement joins TRBV18 to TRBJ1-5; 12 nucleotides agree with TRBD1. The CDR3 length is 17 residues. J gave up 7 bases and V 3 bases, and 10 bases lay outside the gene matches. Germline CDR1 and CDR2: KGHSH and LQKENI. CDR3 sequence reads: CASSPNSGTGGRQPQHF. The CDR3 DNA reads as TGTGCCAGCTCACCCAACTCCGGGACAGGGGGCCGACAGCCCCAGCATTTT.

A single count supports this clonotype. CDR3 sequence (DNA): TGTGCCAGTAGAGAGGGGATTCCCTACGAGCAGTACTTC. Its translation is CASREGIPYEQYF. The chain has TRBV7-2 and TRBJ2-7, with D perhaps matching TRBD1 or TRBD2 (5 bases each). Trimming pared 9 bases from V and 2 bases from J, leaving 14 bases between. CDR1 SGHTA and CDR2 FQGNSA come from the germline V gene. This CDR3 is 13 amino acids long.

The rearrangement links TRBV20-1 to TRBJ2-7; D perhaps matches TRBD1 (5 bases). The V gene's germline CDR1 is DFQATT and CDR2 SNEGSKA (reference sequence). The CDR3 is 12 residues long. V was clipped by 5 bases and J by 5 bases, with 13 bases between them. The CDR3: CSAQSGPNEQYF. The CDR3 nucleotides are TGCAGTGCTCAGTCAGGGCCCAACGAGCAGTACTTC.

This clonotype was seen a single time. The chain couples TRBV4-1 to TRBJ1-1; D unresolved. Looked up from germline, CDR1 is MGHRA and CDR2 is YSYEKL. V shed 0 bases and J shed 0 bases, with 11 bases lying between them. The CDR3 length is 16 residues. The CDR3 spells CASSQDRTGLNTEAFF. In DNA, the CDR3 is TGCGCCAGCAGCCAAGATAGGACCGGGTTGAACACTGAAGCTTTCTTT.

Only one count was recorded for this clonotype. The chain recombines TRBV28 with TRBJ1-2; no firm D call. The CDR3 consists of 14 residues. CDR1 and CDR2 from the germline V gene are MDHEN and SYDVKM. The V end was cut by 7 bases, the J end by 3 bases, with 15 bases between. CDR3 amino acids: CASTSPSRDYGYTF. The CDR3 nucleotides read TGTGCCAGCACTTCTCCCAGTAGGGACTATGGCTACACCTTC.

There are a few counts of this clonotype. This rearrangement joins TRBV25-1 to TRBJ2-5, with D maybe TRBD1 (5 bases). Germline-derived CDR1 and CDR2 are MGHDK and SYGVNS. The ends were cut back, 1 base at V and 3 bases at J, with 12 bases in the middle. The CDR3 length is 15 residues. CDR3: CASSEWARAEETQYF. CDR3 bases: TGTGCCAGCAGTGAATGGGCCAGGGCAGAAGAGACCCAGTACTTC.

This chain joins TRBV20-1 and TRBJ2-5; D tentatively reads TRBD1 or TRBD2 (5 bases each). Germline V gene lookup returns CDR1 DFQATT and CDR2 SNEGSKA (reference sequence). This CDR3 has 15 amino acids. Trimming cost V 6 bases and J 1 base, with 18 bases left between them. The chain's CDR3 is CSAHGTSGIQETQYF. The CDR3 bases are TGCAGTGCCCACGGGACCTCGGGGATCCAAGAGACCCAGTACTTC.

The CDR3 nucleotides read TGCGCCAGCAGCTTGGCGGGGGAGAGGTCAGAAGCTTTCTTT. Translation: CASSLAGERSEAFF. The chain carries TRBV5-1 and TRBJ1-1; D possibly corresponds to TRBD1 (5 bases). The germline V and J ends were trimmed by 0 bases and 8 bases, with 14 bases remaining between them. Germline V gene sequence: CDR1 SGHRS, CDR2 YFSETQ. This CDR3 has 14 amino acids.

The chain joins TRBV4-1 to TRBJ1-2, with D unresolved. V was cut by 1 base and J by 7 bases, with 10 bases left in between. The length of the CDR3 is 13 residues. Germline CDR1 is MGHRA and CDR2 is YSYEKL. CDR3 sequence: CASSQATQLGYTF. The CDR3 DNA follows: TGCGCCAGCAGCCAAGCTACTCAACTTGGCTACACCTTC.